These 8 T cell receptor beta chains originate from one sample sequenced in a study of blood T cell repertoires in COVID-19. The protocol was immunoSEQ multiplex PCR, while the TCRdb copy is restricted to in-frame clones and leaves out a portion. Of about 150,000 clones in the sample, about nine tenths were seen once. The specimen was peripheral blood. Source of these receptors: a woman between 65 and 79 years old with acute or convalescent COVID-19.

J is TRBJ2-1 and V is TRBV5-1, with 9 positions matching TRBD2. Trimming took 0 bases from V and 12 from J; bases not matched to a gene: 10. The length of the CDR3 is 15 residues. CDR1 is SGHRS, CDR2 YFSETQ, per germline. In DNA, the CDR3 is TGCGCCAGCAGCTTGGCGGGGACTAGCTCAGCCGCGCAGTTCTTC. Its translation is CASSLAGTSSAAQFF.

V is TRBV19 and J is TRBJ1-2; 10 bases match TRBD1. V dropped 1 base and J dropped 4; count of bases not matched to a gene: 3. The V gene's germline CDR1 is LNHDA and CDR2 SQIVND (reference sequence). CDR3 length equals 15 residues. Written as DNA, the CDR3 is TGTGCCAGTAGTATAGGACAGGGGGCGACCTATGGCTACACCTTC. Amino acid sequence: CASSIGQGATYGYTF.

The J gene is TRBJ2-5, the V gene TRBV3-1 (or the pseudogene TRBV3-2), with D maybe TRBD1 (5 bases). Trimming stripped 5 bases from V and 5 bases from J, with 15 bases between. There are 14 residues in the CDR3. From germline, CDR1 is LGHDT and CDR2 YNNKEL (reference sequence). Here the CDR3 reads CASSETGQRETQYF. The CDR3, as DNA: TGTGCCAGCAGCGAAACCGGACAACGGGAGACCCAGTACTTC.

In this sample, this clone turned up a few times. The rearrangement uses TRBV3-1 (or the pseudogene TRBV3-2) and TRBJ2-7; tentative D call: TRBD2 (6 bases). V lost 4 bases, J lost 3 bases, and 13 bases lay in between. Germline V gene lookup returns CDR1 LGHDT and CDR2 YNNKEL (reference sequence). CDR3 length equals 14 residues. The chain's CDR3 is CASSLSDGGYEQYF. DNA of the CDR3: TGTGCCAGCAGCCTATCAGACGGGGGCTACGAGCAGTACTTC.

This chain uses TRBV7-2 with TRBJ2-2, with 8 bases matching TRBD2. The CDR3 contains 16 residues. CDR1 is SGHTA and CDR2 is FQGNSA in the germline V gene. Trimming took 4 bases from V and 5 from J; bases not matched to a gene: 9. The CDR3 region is CASSSTSGQPTGELFF. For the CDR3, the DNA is TGTGCCAGCAGCTCTACTAGCGGACAGCCTACCGGGGAGCTGTTTTTT.

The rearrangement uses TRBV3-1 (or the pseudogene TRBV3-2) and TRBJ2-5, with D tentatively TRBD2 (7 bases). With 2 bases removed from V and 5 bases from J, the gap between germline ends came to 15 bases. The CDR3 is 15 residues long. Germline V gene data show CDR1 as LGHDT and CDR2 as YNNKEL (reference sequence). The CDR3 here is CASSQWEEGGETQYF. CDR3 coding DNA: TGTGCCAGCAGCCAATGGGAGGAGGGGGGGGAGACCCAGTACTTC.

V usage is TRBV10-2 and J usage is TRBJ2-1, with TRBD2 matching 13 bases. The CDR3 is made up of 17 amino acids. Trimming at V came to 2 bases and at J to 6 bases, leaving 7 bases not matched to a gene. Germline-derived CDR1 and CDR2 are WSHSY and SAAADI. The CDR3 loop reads CASSEALLAGGLNEQFF. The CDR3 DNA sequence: TGCGCCAGCAGTGAGGCCCTACTAGCGGGGGGGCTCAATGAGCAGTTCTTC.

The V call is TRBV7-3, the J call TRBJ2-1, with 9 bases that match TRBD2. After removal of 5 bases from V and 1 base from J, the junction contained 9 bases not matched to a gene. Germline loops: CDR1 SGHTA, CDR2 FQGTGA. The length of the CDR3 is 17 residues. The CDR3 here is CASSLYSGGASYNEQFF. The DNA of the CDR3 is TGTGCCAGCAGCCTATATAGCGGGGGAGCTTCCTACAATGAGCAGTTCTTC.